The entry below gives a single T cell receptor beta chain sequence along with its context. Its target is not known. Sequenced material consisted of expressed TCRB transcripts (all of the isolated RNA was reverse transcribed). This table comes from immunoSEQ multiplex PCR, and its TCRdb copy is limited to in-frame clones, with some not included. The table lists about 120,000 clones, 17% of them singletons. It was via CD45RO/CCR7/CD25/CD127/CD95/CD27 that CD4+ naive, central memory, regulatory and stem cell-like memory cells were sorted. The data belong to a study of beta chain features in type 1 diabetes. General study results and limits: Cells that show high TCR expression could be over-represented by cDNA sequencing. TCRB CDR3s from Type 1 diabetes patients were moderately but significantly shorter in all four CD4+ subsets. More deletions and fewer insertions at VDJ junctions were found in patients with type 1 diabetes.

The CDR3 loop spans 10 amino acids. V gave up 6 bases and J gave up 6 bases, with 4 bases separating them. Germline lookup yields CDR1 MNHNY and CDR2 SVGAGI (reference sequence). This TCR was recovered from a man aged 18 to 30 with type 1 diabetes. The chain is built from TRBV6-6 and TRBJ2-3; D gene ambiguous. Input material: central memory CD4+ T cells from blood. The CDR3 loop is CASSMDTQYF. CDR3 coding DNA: TGTGCCAGCAGCATGGATACGCAGTATTTT.